Shown below are 10 T cell receptor beta chains from a single sample sequenced in a study of chemoradiotherapy in HPV16-positive cancers. Produced via immunoSEQ multiplex PCR; TCRdb's table is partial and in-frame only. The sample has 53,000 or so clones, 90% seen once. The sample was blood, taken from a patient who underwent chemoradiotherapy. These receptors were obtained from a human donor with HPV-associated anogenital cancer.

In its sample, this clone was seen once. This rearrangement joins TRBV2 to TRBJ1-2; maybe TRBD1 (5 bases). V lost 6 bases to trimming and J lost 5 bases, with 16 bases between them. This CDR3 is 14 amino acids long. Germline values: CDR1 SNHLY, CDR2 FYNNEI. In DNA, the CDR3 is TGTGCCAGCAGCCAGGGTCGTAGCGGGTATGGCTACACCTTC. This translates into CASSQGRSGYGYTF.

V gene TRBV28 combines with J gene TRBJ1-2; 10 bases agree with TRBD1. The CDR3 extends over 13 amino acids. Trimming removed 5 bases from V and 11 bases from J; junction bases left unmatched: 8. Per germline, CDR1 MDHEN and CDR2 SYDVKM. CDR3 in amino acids: CASSVHPGQGYTF. The DNA of the CDR3 is TGTGCCAGCAGTGTACACCCGGGACAGGGGTACACCTTC.

The chain has TRBV30 and TRBJ2-7, with 7 bases that match TRBD1. This CDR3 has 16 amino acids. V lost 1 base to trimming and J lost 3 bases; unmatched junction nucleotides: 12. Germline V gene lookup returns CDR1 GTSNPN and CDR2 SVGIG (reference sequence). CDR3 nucleotide sequence: TGTGCCTGGAGTGAACTGGGTAGGGGGCATCGCTACGAGCAGTACTTC. Encoded protein: CAWSELGRGHRYEQYF.

This chain links TRBV18 with TRBJ2-1; 13 positions match TRBD2. In germline, CDR1 is KGHSH, CDR2 LQKENI. V trimming: 6 bases; J trimming: 0 bases; junction bases outside the gene matches: 8. The CDR3 spans 18 residues. The CDR3 spells CASSLGLAGSSSYNEQFF. CDR3 DNA sequence: TGTGCCAGCTCCTTGGGACTAGCGGGATCTAGCTCCTACAATGAGCAGTTCTTC.

The chain joins TRBV5-3 to TRBJ1-5; D might be TRBD1 (5 bases). TRBV5-3 is an open reading frame, and its role is uncertain. Trimming removed 4 bases at V and 6 bases at J, with 17 bases between. CDR3 length: 15 amino acids. The DNA of the CDR3 is TGTGCCAGAAGCCACGCGGGGCCGGGAGGTCAGCCCCAGCATTTT. As protein: CARSHAGPGGQPQHF.

The rearrangement uses TRBV7-9 and TRBJ1-6; D possibly corresponds to TRBD1 (5 bases). The V gene lost 3 bases and the J gene lost 6 bases, with 15 bases spanning the gap. Germline V gene sequence: CDR1 SEHNR, CDR2 FQNEAQ (reference sequence). This CDR3 spans 16 amino acids. CDR3 sequence: CASSFPAGGGNSPLHF. The CDR3 coding sequence is TGTGCCAGCAGCTTCCCGGCGGGGGGGGGTAATTCACCCCTCCACTTT.

The chain joins TRBV6-6 to TRBJ1-1; 9 nucleotides agree with TRBD1. The CDR3 is made up of 16 amino acids. V trimming: 5 bases; J trimming: 4 bases; junction bases outside the gene matches: 11. Germline V gene sequence: CDR1 MNHNY, CDR2 SVGAGI (reference sequence). The CDR3 sequence is CASSHILQGAGTEAFF. The CDR3 DNA reads as TGTGCCAGCAGTCATATTTTACAGGGGGCAGGCACTGAAGCTTTCTTT.

The chain is built from TRBV30 and TRBJ1-3; D is perhaps TRBD1 (5 bases). CDR1 and CDR2 (germline): GTSNPN, SVGIG (reference sequence). Deletions cut 7 bases from V and 3 bases from J, with 13 bases between. CDR3 length: 13 residues. This chain's CDR3 is CASWGGGGNTIYF. As DNA, the CDR3 is TGTGCCTCCTGGGGGGGAGGTGGAAACACCATATATTTT.

The chain links TRBV7-9 to TRBJ1-4; D unresolved. Germline V lookup: CDR1 SEHNR, CDR2 FQNEAQ (reference sequence). This CDR3 is built from 11 residues. Trimming shortened V by 5 bases and J by 6 bases, and 4 bases separated the two germline ends. The CDR3 region has the DNA TGTGCCAGCAGCCCCTATGAAAAACTGTTTTTT. Translation: CASSPYEKLFF.

This rearrangement joins TRBV5-1 to TRBJ2-7; 7 nucleotides agree with TRBD1. The CDR3 spans 12 residues. From germline, CDR1 is SGHRS and CDR2 YFSETQ. Trimming at V came to 4 bases and at J to 6 bases, leaving 4 bases not matched to a gene. The CDR3 is CASSPNRGEQYF. DNA for the CDR3: TGCGCCAGCAGCCCCAACAGGGGCGAGCAGTACTTC.